The rows below give T cell receptor beta chains drawn from one sample of a study of identical twins. TCRdb used MiXCR to reprocess the 5' RACE reads, holding one entry per CDR3 protein. The sample lists roughly 710,000 distinct CDR3 sequences, approximately 6% occurring once. The material sequenced was naive T cells sorted from blood. These receptors were collected from a young man in good health. CDR3s include the opening cysteine and the closing phenylalanine or tryptophan. Each record gives: CDR3 DNA, CDR3 protein, clone size, V gene, D gene, J gene, CDR3 length. D genes are given only for firm matches. Size is omitted from some rows. Given values are once, few, many or a class for expanded clones.

DNA: TGTGCCAGCAGTTTCGTGGCGGGAAAGGCCCAAGAGACCCAGTACTTC
CDR3: CASSFVAGKAQETQYF
size: many
V: TRBV12-3/TRBV12-4
D: NA
J: TRBJ2-5
length: 16

DNA: TGTGCCATCAGTGAGCCCCTGGAGACCCAGTACTTC
CDR3: CAISEPLETQYF
size: many
V: TRBV10-3
D: NA
J: TRBJ2-5
length: 12

DNA: TGTGCCACCAGTGATCGGGGGCTAGCGGGAGTGGATGAGCAGTTCTTC
CDR3: CATSDRGLAGVDEQFF
size: many
V: TRBV24-1
D: TRBD2
J: TRBJ2-1
length: 16

DNA: TGTGCCATCGGGGTGGACAGTAATCAGCCCCAGCATTTT
CDR3: CAIGVDSNQPQHF
size: NA
V: TRBV10-3
D: NA
J: TRBJ1-5
length: 13

DNA: TGTGCCCTGGAAACGGACAGGGGCACCGGGGAGCTGTTTTTT
CDR3: CALETDRGTGELFF
size: few
V: TRBV7-2
D: TRBD1
J: TRBJ2-2
length: 14

DNA: TGCGCCAGCAGCTTACTTGGGACAGGGGAAGAGACCCAGTACTTC
CDR3: CASSLLGTGEETQYF
size: many
V: TRBV5-1
D: TRBD1
J: TRBJ2-5
length: 15

DNA: TGCGCCAGCAGCTTGAGATGGGGCCCCCCAGATACGCAGTATTTT
CDR3: CASSLRWGPPDTQYF
size: many
V: TRBV5-1
D: NA
J: TRBJ2-3
length: 15

DNA: TGCAGTGCGGGCGGTAGTAGGGAGACCCAGTACTTC
CDR3: CSAGGSRETQYF
size: many
V: TRBV20-1
D: NA
J: TRBJ2-5
length: 12

DNA: TGTGCCAGCAGTTACGGGACAGGGGGGGACCAGTTCTTC
CDR3: CASSYGTGGDQFF
size: many
V: TRBV6-6
D: TRBD1
J: TRBJ2-1
length: 13

DNA: TGCGCCAGCAGTCGCCTTTTCGGGGGAGTAGGCACAGATACGCAGTATTTT
CDR3: CASSRLFGGVGTDTQYF
size: NA
V: TRBV5-1
D: NA
J: TRBJ2-3
length: 17